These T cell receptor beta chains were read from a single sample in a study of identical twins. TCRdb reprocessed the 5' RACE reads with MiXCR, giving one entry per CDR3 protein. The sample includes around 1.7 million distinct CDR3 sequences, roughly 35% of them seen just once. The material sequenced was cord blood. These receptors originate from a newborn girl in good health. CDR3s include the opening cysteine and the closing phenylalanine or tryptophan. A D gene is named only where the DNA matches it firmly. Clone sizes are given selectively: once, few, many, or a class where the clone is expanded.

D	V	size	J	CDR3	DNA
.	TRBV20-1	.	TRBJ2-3	CSAAQFQGADTQYF	TGCAGTGCTGCACAATTTCAGGGCGCCGATACGCAGTATTTT
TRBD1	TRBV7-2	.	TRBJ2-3	CASSLALTGGTDTQYF	TGTGCCAGCAGCTTAGCCCTGACAGGGGGCACAGATACGCAGTATTTT
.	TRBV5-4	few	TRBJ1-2	CASSLADLYRDYGYTF	TGTGCCAGCAGCTTGGCCGATCTCTACAGGGACTATGGCTACACCTTC
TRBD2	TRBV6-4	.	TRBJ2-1	CASSEWEGRGEQFF	TGTGCCAGCAGTGAATGGGAGGGCCGGGGTGAGCAGTTCTTC
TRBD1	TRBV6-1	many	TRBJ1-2	CASSARDRANYGYTF	TGTGCCAGCAGTGCCAGGGACAGGGCGAACTATGGCTACACCTTC
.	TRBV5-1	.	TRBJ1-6	CASSLTGGPWDNSPLHF	TGCGCCAGCAGCTTGACGGGGGGTCCCTGGGATAATTCACCCCTCCACTTT
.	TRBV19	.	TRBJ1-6	CASTQYRGAHSPLHF	TGTGCCAGTACTCAATATAGAGGTGCGCATTCACCCCTCCACTTT
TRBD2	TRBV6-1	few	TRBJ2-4	CASSPSGIGLAGLLAKNIQYF	TGTGCCAGCAGTCCCTCAGGGATTGGACTAGCGGGATTACTAGCCAAAAACATTCAGTACTTC
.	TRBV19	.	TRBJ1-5	CASSIIGAWGNQPQHF	TGTGCCAGTAGTATAATCGGGGCCTGGGGCAATCAGCCCCAGCATTTT
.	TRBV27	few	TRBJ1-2	CASSLSHGYTF	TGTGCCAGCAGTTTGTCCCATGGCTACACCTTC
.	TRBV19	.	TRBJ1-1	CASSIVQGPNTEAFF	TGTGCCAGTAGTATAGTCCAGGGGCCGAACACTGAAGCTTTCTTT
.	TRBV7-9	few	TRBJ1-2	CASSFGRGGYGYTF	TGTGCCAGCAGCTTTGGAAGGGGTGGCTATGGCTACACCTTC
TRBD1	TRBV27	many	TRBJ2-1	CASSPSRDRGNASYNEQFF	TGTGCCAGCAGCCCATCTCGGGACAGGGGGAATGCGTCCTACAATGAGCAGTTCTTC
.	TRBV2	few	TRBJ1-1	CASSDGRMNTEAFF	TGTGCCAGCAGTGATGGCCGGATGAACACTGAAGCTTTCTTT
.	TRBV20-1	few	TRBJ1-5	CSASPLGERDNQPQHF	TGCAGTGCTAGCCCTCTAGGGGAAAGGGACAATCAGCCCCAGCATTTT
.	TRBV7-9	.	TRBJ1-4	CASSFDSGVNEKLFF	TGTGCCAGCAGCTTCGATTCAGGGGTTAATGAAAAACTGTTTTTT
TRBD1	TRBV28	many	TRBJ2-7	CASSLGPGQYEQYF	TGTGCCAGCAGTTTAGGACCGGGACAGTACGAGCAGTACTTC
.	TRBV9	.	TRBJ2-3	CASSVEWRGPPDTQYF	TGTGCCAGCAGCGTAGAATGGCGGGGGCCCCCAGATACGCAGTATTTT
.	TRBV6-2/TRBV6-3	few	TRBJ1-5	CASSYSKLHYSNQPQHF	TGTGCCAGCAGTTACTCCAAACTTCACTATAGCAATCAGCCCCAGCATTTT
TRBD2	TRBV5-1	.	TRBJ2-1	CASSFLAGGKGANEQFF	TGCGCCAGCAGCTTTTTAGCGGGGGGTAAAGGGGCCAATGAGCAGTTCTTC
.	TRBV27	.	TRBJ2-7	CASKGNNEQYF	TGTGCCAGCAAAGGGAACAATGAGCAGTACTTC
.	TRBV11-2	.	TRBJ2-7	CASSLEFGYYEQYF	TGTGCCAGCAGCTTAGAGTTCGGATACTACGAGCAGTACTTC
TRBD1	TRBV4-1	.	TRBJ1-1	CASATGVVMGTEAFF	TGCGCCAGTGCGACAGGGGTAGTAATGGGCACTGAAGCTTTCTTT
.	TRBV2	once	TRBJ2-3	CASRPTEGAWDTQYF	TGTGCCAGCAGGCCCACGGAGGGGGCGTGGGATACGCAGTATTTT
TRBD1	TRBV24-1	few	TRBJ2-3	CATSDPSGGSGDTQYF	TGTGCCACCAGTGACCCCTCAGGGGGCTCAGGAGATACGCAGTATTTT
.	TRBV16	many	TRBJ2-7	CASSQSGAYEQYF	TGTGCCAGCAGCCAATCAGGGGCATACGAGCAGTACTTC
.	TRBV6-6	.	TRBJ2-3	CASSVNHKSTDTQYF	TGTGCCAGCAGTGTAAACCATAAAAGCACAGATACGCAGTATTTT
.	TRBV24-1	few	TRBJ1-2	CATIGTANYGYTF	TGTGCCACCATCGGGACGGCTAACTATGGCTACACCTTC
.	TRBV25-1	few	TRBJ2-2	CASSEPAGTGELFF	TGTGCCAGCAGTGAACCAGCGGGCACCGGGGAGCTGTTTTTT
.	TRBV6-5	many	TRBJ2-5	CASSYRVWETQYF	TGTGCCAGCAGTTACAGGGTTTGGGAGACCCAGTACTTC
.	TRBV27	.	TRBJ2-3	CASSFGSGGKGTDTQYF	TGTGCCAGCAGTTTCGGGTCAGGGGGGAAAGGCACAGATACGCAGTATTTT
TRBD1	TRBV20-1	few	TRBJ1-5	CSAQLTTGDYSNQPQHF	TGCAGTGCTCAACTCACCACAGGGGACTATAGCAATCAGCCCCAGCATTTT
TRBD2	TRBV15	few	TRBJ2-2	CATSRDLGTSGAGELFF	TGTGCCACCAGCAGAGATCTGGGGACTAGCGGGGCCGGGGAGCTGTTTTTT
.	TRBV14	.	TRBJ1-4	CASSQEAGEKLFF	TGTGCCAGCAGCCAAGAGGCCGGTGAAAAACTGTTTTTT
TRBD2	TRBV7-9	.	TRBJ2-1	CASSLGASGGLYNEQFF	TGTGCCAGCAGCTTAGGGGCTAGCGGGGGCCTGTACAATGAGCAGTTCTTC
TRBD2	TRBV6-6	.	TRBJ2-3	CASSYGIAGGPGNTQYF	TGTGCCAGCAGTTACGGGATAGCGGGAGGGCCGGGGAATACGCAGTATTTT
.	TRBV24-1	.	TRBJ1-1	CATSDSDETEAFF	TGTGCCACCAGTGATTCGGACGAAACTGAAGCTTTCTTT
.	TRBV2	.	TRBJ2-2	CASSRDGTGELFF	TGTGCCAGCAGCCGCGATGGTACCGGGGAGCTGTTTTTT
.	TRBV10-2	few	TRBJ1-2	CASSRGLLYGYTF	TGCGCCAGCAGCCGGGGCCTGCTCTATGGCTACACCTTC
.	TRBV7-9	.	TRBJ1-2	CASSAGTFYGYTF	TGTGCCAGCAGCGCCGGGACATTCTATGGCTACACCTTC
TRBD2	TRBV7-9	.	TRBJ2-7	CASSLSGGPPYYEQYF	TGTGCCAGCAGCTTAAGCGGGGGCCCTCCTTACTACGAGCAGTACTTC
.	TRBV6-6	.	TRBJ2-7	CATGGDLNSYEQYF	TGTGCCACCGGGGGAGACCTAAACTCCTACGAGCAGTACTTC